These 7 T cell receptor beta chains originate from one sample sequenced in a study of cytomegalovirus exposure and HLA in healthy donors. Method: immunoSEQ multiplex PCR; TCRdb's copy keeps in-frame clones and lacks some. The table has 50,000 to 65,000 clones, around 96% seen once. What was sequenced was PBMCs. The receptors derive from a woman between 18 and 30 years old in good health and CMV-seronegative.

Only a few counts were recorded for this clone. The rearrangement joins TRBV10-2 to TRBJ2-7, with TRBD2 as a possible D gene (6 bases). The V end was cut by 6 bases, the J end by 5 bases, with 14 bases between. Germline V gene sequence: CDR1 WSHSY, CDR2 SAAADI. The CDR3 runs 13 residues. CDR3 in amino acids: CASRGGVSDEQYF. CDR3 DNA: TGCGCCAGCAGGGGGGGTGTCTCTGACGAGCAGTACTTC.

The gene calls are TRBV19 and TRBJ2-7, with TRBD1 matching 10 bases. This CDR3 spans 18 amino acids. The germline gives CDR1 LNHDA, CDR2 SQIVND (reference sequence). V gave up 0 bases and J gave up 1 base; unmatched junction bases: 9. Written as DNA, the CDR3 is TGTGCCAGTAGTATAGAGGGGATCTGGACAGGGGGATCCTACGAGCAGTACTTC. Amino acids: CASSIEGIWTGGSYEQYF.

This clone appeared once. This rearrangement joins TRBV10-1 to TRBJ1-1; TRBD1 matches 7 bases. With 10 bases clipped from V and 5 bases from J, the junction kept 10 bases outside the gene matches. Germline loops: CDR1 WNHNN, CDR2 SYGVQD (reference sequence). The CDR3 contains 13 residues. CDR3 bases: TGCGCCACCACCGGGACAGTGGCAACTGAAGCTTTCTTT. Translation gives CATTGTVATEAFF.

The V call is TRBV28, the J call TRBJ2-1; 11 bases line up with TRBD2. Germline V lookup: CDR1 MDHEN, CDR2 SYDVKM. The CDR3 consists of 15 residues. V lost 6 bases to trimming and J lost 3 bases; unmatched junction nucleotides: 4. CDR3 bases: TGTGCCAGCAGCGAAACTAGCGGGAGCTACAATGAGCAGTTCTTC. Translated, it gives CASSETSGSYNEQFF.

The chain is built from TRBV2 and TRBJ2-4, with D tentatively TRBD2 (6 bases). V lost 3 bases and J lost 2, with 17 bases in between. Germline CDR1 reads SNHLY; CDR2 reads FYNNEI. This CDR3 comprises 17 residues. The CDR3 is CASSEGSAGRTKNIQYF. The CDR3 coding sequence is TGTGCCAGCAGTGAGGGGTCGGCGGGGAGGACCAAAAACATTCAGTACTTC.

The V gene is TRBV28, the J gene TRBJ2-7, with 8 bases matching TRBD2. Germline assignment: CDR1 MDHEN and CDR2 SYDVKM. Losses at the gene ends were 5 bases for V and 2 bases for J; bases not matched to a gene: 8. The CDR3 has 15 residues. CDR3 coding DNA: TGTGCCAGCAGTACCCAGGCGGGGGGCGCCTACGAGCAGTACTTC. It yields the protein CASSTQAGGAYEQYF.

The chain carries TRBV14 and TRBJ1-2; 7 nucleotides agree with TRBD1. J was trimmed by 3 bases and V by 3 bases; bases with no gene match: 13. The germline V gene has CDR1 SGHDN and CDR2 FVKESK. The CDR3 is 17 residues long. The CDR3 reads CASSHSPPWTGYYGYTF. The CDR3 DNA follows: TGTGCCAGCAGCCACTCTCCACCTTGGACAGGCTACTATGGCTACACCTTC.